A single sample is the source of the 24 T cell receptor beta chains below, sequenced in a study of shared clonotypes between healthy human individuals. Generated by immunoSEQ multiplex PCR, the TCRdb table keeps only in-frame clones and is missing some. The sample records about 1 million clones, roughly 80% being singletons. Sequencing input: memory CD4+ T cells sorted from blood. Subset given: CD45RA-negative fraction. All receptors come from a young man in good health.

This chain connects TRBV10-3 to TRBJ2-3, with 11 bases matching TRBD2. CDR1 and CDR2 (germline): ENHRY, SYGVKD. V dropped 2 bases and J dropped 5; count of bases not matched to a gene: 9. CDR3 length: 17 residues. The DNA of the CDR3 is TGTGCCATCAGTGAGGGGGCTAGCGGGAGGTTGGGAGATACGCAGTATTTT. Protein: CAISEGASGRLGDTQYF.

The V and J genes are TRBV12-5 and TRBJ2-1; 13 bases match TRBD2. J lost 6 bases, V lost 2 bases, and 7 bases had no gene match. The germline gives CDR1 LGHNT, CDR2 FRNRAP. The CDR3 has 17 amino acids. The CDR3 DNA reads as TGTGCTAGTGGTTTGACCCAGACTAGCGGGAGGCTCAATGAGCAGTTCTTC. Protein: CASGLTQTSGRLNEQFF. The full variable domain, its missing parts supplied by reference TRBV12-5 and TRBJ2-1, is DARVTQTPRHKVTEMGQEVTMRCQPILGHNTVFWYRQTMMQGLELLAYFRNRAPLDDSGMPKDRFSAEMPDATLATLKIQPSEPRDSAVYFCASGLTQTSGRLNEQFFGPGTRLTVL.

At least ten counts were recorded for this clone. The rearrangement links TRBV2 to TRBJ2-1; 8 bases fit TRBD1. V was clipped by 2 bases and J by 4 bases; unmatched bases: 7. Germline loops: CDR1 SNHLY, CDR2 FYNNEI. The CDR3 totals 16 residues. The CDR3 loop is CASSERQGALYNEQFF. The CDR3, as DNA: TGTGCCAGCAGTGAACGCCAGGGGGCTTTATACAATGAGCAGTTCTTC.

On this clone: Other DNA sequences of this sample code for an identical CDR3. The J gene is TRBJ2-3, the V gene TRBV30; no reliable D call. The CDR3 extends over 12 amino acids. From germline, CDR1 is GTSNPN and CDR2 SVGIG (reference sequence). Between the trimmed V and J ends, which lost 0 bases and 1 base, there was a span of 2 bases. The CDR3 DNA reads as TGTGCCTGGAGTGTGGGCACAGATACGCAGTATTTT. This encodes CAWSVGTDTQYF.

The gene calls are TRBV30 and TRBJ1-2; D remains ambiguous. The CDR3 covers 13 residues. V was cut by 1 base and J by 8 bases, with 14 bases left in between. Germline CDR1 GTSNPN, CDR2 SVGIG (reference sequence). The CDR3 protein is CAWSAGVGMGYTF. CDR3 bases: TGTGCCTGGAGTGCGGGTGTGGGGATGGGCTACACCTTC. Full variable domain (missing parts from reference TRBV30 and TRBJ1-2): SQTIHQWPATLVQPVGSPLSLECTVEGTSNPNLYWYRQAAGRGLQLLFYSVGIGQISSEVPQNLSASRPQDRQFILSSKKLLLSDSGFYLCAWSAGVGMGYTFGSGTRLTVV.

The gene calls are TRBV5-6 and TRBJ1-4; D possibly corresponds to TRBD1 (6 bases). Germline loops: CDR1 SGHDT, CDR2 YYEEEE. The CDR3 length is 14 residues. V lost 4 bases and J lost 6, with 13 bases in between. The CDR3 is CASSRRQGYEKLFF. For the CDR3, the DNA is TGTGCCAGCAGCAGACGGCAGGGGTATGAAAAACTGTTTTTT.

This clone has only a few counts. Other nucleotide sequences in the sample specify the same CDR3. The rearrangement links TRBV30 to TRBJ1-1; D perhaps matches TRBD1 (6 bases). V was pared by 1 base and J by 4 bases, with 10 bases between. CDR3 length equals 13 residues. Germline lookup yields CDR1 GTSNPN and CDR2 SVGIG (reference sequence). Written as DNA, the CDR3 is TGTGCCTGGAGTGGGAGGGGGGGCACTGAAGCTTTCTTT. It encodes CAWSGRGGTEAFF.

The chain carries TRBV4-1 and TRBJ2-7; D uncertain. This CDR3 comprises 15 residues. The germline V and J ends were trimmed by 0 bases and 0 bases, with 9 bases remaining between them. The V gene's germline CDR1 is MGHRA and CDR2 YSYEKL. Written as DNA, the CDR3 is TGCGCCAGCAGCCAAGACCCCGTTAGCTCCTACGAGCAGTACTTC. Its protein product is CASSQDPVSSYEQYF.

V usage is TRBV6-6 and J usage is TRBJ1-2, with 7 positions matching TRBD1. The germline CDR1 and CDR2 sequences are MNHNY and SVGAGI (reference sequence). After removal of 4 bases from V and 8 bases from J, the junction contained 16 bases not matched to a gene. The CDR3 is 16 residues long. The CDR3 is CASSSTGQSLMGGYTF. The CDR3 DNA sequence: TGTGCCAGCAGTTCTACGGGACAGAGCCTTATGGGGGGCTACACCTTC.

The gene calls are TRBV27 and TRBJ1-4; D is unresolved. The germline CDR1 and CDR2 sequences are MNHEY and SMNVEV (reference sequence). V lost 3 bases and J 0 bases, leaving 11 bases between the germline ends. The CDR3 runs 16 residues. CDR3 amino acids: CASSFLFPSTNEKLFF. The CDR3 region has the DNA TGTGCCAGCAGTTTTTTGTTCCCCTCAACTAATGAAAAACTGTTTTTT.

The rearrangement uses TRBV5-5 and TRBJ2-7; D is uncertain. Germline V CDR1 and CDR2: SGHKS, YYEKEE (reference sequence). This CDR3 has 15 residues. Trimming removed 0 bases from V and 2 bases from J, with 12 bases in between. CDR3 in DNA: TGTGCCAGCAGCTTGGGCGTTGGCGGTACCTACGAGCAGTACTTC. Its protein is CASSLGVGGTYEQYF.

The gene calls are TRBV6-4 and TRBJ1-1, with 8 bases lining up with TRBD1. The length of the CDR3 is 13 residues. The germline V gene has CDR1 MRHNA and CDR2 SNTAGT. V dropped 5 bases and J dropped 4; count of bases not matched to a gene: 3. CDR3 amino acids: CASSLTGGTEAFF. The CDR3 DNA follows: TGTGCCAGCAGTCTAACAGGGGGCACTGAAGCTTTCTTT.

In this sample, this clone turned up many times. The rearrangement uses TRBV10-3 and TRBJ2-1; D assignment may be TRBD1 or TRBD2 (5 bases each). The germline gives CDR1 ENHRY, CDR2 SYGVKD. The CDR3 is 12 amino acids. V lost 3 bases, J lost 7 bases, and 7 bases lay in between. Here the CDR3 reads CAISDRENEQFF. In DNA, the CDR3 is TGTGCCATCAGTGACAGGGAGAATGAGCAGTTCTTC.

The chain links TRBV5-1 to TRBJ2-5, with 7 bases identical to TRBD1. Germline V gene sequence: CDR1 SGHRS, CDR2 YFSETQ. The trim removed 4 bases at V and 4 bases at J, leaving 19 bases unmatched. The CDR3 has 18 amino acids. The CDR3 DNA reads as TGCGCCAGCAGCCAAGGCCAGAAACAGGGGTTTGGTAGAGAGACCCAGTACTTC. Its protein product is CASSQGQKQGFGRETQYF.

The sample holds one count of this clone. The same CDR3 is also encoded by other DNA sequences in this sample. The chain employs TRBV6-5 and TRBJ2-7, with D perhaps TRBD1 (5 bases). The CDR3 has 12 amino acids. From germline, CDR1 is MNHEY and CDR2 SVGAGI. Deletions cut 5 bases from V and 3 bases from J, with 8 bases between. In DNA form, the CDR3 reads TGTGCCAGCAGTCGCGACAGCTACGAGCAGTACTTC. Translating it yields CASSRDSYEQYF.

This clone was detected only a few times. The chain's CDR3 is CASSRPGTYYGYTF. As DNA, the CDR3 is TGTGCCAGCAGCCGTCCCGGGACATATTATGGCTACACCTTC. This rearrangement joins TRBV11-2 to TRBJ1-2, with D possibly matching TRBD1 (6 bases). Germline values: CDR1 SGHAT, CDR2 FQNNGV. V lost 5 bases to trimming and J lost 5 bases, with 15 bases between them. This CDR3 is built from 14 residues. The entire variable domain, with the rest obtained from reference TRBV11-2 and TRBJ1-2, is as follows: EAGVAQSPRYKIIEKRQSVAFWCNPISGHATLYWYQQILGQGPKLLIQFQNNGVVDDSQLPKDRFSAERLKGVDSTLKIQPAKLEDSAVYLCASSRPGTYYGYTFGSGTRLTVV.

In regard to this clone: Other DNA sequences in this sample translate to the same CDR3. The genes are TRBV20-1 and TRBJ1-2; D perhaps matches TRBD1 (5 bases). The CDR3 is 11 residues long. Germline lookup yields CDR1 DFQATT and CDR2 SNEGSKA (reference sequence). V was trimmed by 6 bases and J by 6 bases, leaving 11 bases between them. DNA of the CDR3: TGCAGTGCCCGACGGGGGAATGGCTACACCTTC. Protein: CSARRGNGYTF.

The chain employs TRBV7-2 and TRBJ1-2; TRBD1 is a possible D gene (6 bases). The CDR3 is made up of 13 amino acids. With 3 bases removed from V and 8 bases from J, the gap between germline ends came to 13 bases. Per the germline V gene, CDR1 is SGHTA and CDR2 is FQGNSA. CDR3 loop: CASSFRGAPGYTF. CDR3 in DNA: TGTGCCAGCAGCTTTAGGGGGGCGCCGGGCTACACCTTC. The full variable domain, completed using reference TRBV7-2 and TRBJ1-2, is GAGVSQSPSNKVTEKGKDVELRCDPISGHTALYWYRQSLGQGLEFLIYFQGNSAPDKSGLPSDRFSAERTGGSVSTLTIQRTQQEDSAVYLCASSFRGAPGYTFGSGTRLTVV.

This clone was detected ten times or more. The V and J genes are TRBV5-6 and TRBJ1-2, with 12 bases fitting TRBD1. V was pared by 4 bases and J by 8 bases, with 9 bases of the junction left unmatched. The germline CDR1 and CDR2 sequences are SGHDT and YYEEEE. This CDR3 is built from 15 residues. The CDR3: CASSQGQGALRGYTF. CDR3 in DNA: TGTGCCAGCAGCCAGGGACAGGGGGCTCTACGAGGCTACACCTTC.

The gene calls are TRBV2 and TRBJ2-3, with 11 positions matching TRBD2. Germline CDR1 reads SNHLY; CDR2 reads FYNNEI. There are 17 residues in the CDR3. Unmatched junction bases numbered 10, after V lost 8 bases and J lost 0 bases. The CDR3 sequence is CASGTGLADPSTDTQYF. Here the CDR3 DNA reads TGTGCCAGCGGAACGGGACTAGCGGATCCAAGCACAGATACGCAGTATTTT.

The CDR3 loop reads CASSLGGTGISYNEQFF. The CDR3 DNA follows: TGTGCCAGCAGCTTGGGGGGGACAGGGATCTCCTACAATGAGCAGTTCTTC. The rearrangement links TRBV5-4 to TRBJ2-1, with TRBD1 matching 9 bases. This CDR3 has 17 residues. Germline-derived CDR1 and CDR2 are SGHNT and YYREEE (reference sequence). The junction had 4 bases not matched to a gene; V was cut back by 0 bases and J by 0 bases. Using reference TRBV5-4 and TRBJ2-1 for the parts outside the CDR3, the full variable domain is ETGVTQSPTHLIKTRGQQVTLRCSSQSGHNTVSWYQQALGQGPQFIFQYYREEENGRGNFPPRFSGLQFPNYSSELNVNALELDDSALYLCASSLGGTGISYNEQFFGPGTRLTVL.

As to this clone: Within the sample, other DNA sequences also encode this same CDR3. The chain carries TRBV27 and TRBJ1-1; unclear D gene. Trimming removed 4 bases at V and 0 bases at J, with 6 bases between. There are 13 residues in the CDR3. Per the germline V gene, CDR1 is MNHEY and CDR2 is SMNVEV (reference sequence). CDR3 DNA: TGTGCCAGCAGTTCGGCTATGAACACTGAAGCTTTCTTT. Its translation: CASSSAMNTEAFF.

Comments on this clone: At the DNA level, this CDR3 is encoded by other sequences in the same sample as well. The V and J genes are TRBV7-2 and TRBJ2-5; TRBD1 agrees at 7 bases. Germline V gene lookup returns CDR1 SGHTA and CDR2 FQGNSA. V lost 5 bases to trimming and J lost 2 bases; unmatched junction nucleotides: 2. The CDR3 runs 13 residues. This CDR3 is CASSRDRQETQYF. The DNA for the CDR3 is TGTGCCAGCAGCCGGGACAGACAAGAGACCCAGTACTTC.

This clone appeared a single time. A far larger clone is off by one base, so a read error is likely. This chain links TRBV7-2 with TRBJ1-1; D unclear. Germline values: CDR1 SGHTA, CDR2 FQGNSA. The germline V and J ends were trimmed by 3 bases and 1 base, with 6 bases remaining between them. This CDR3 has 13 amino acids. CDR3 in amino acids: CASSLTENTEAFF. For the CDR3, the DNA is TGTGCCAGCAGCTTGACTGAGAACACTGAAGCTTTCTTT.